This passage covers 17 T cell receptor beta chains from one sample sequenced in a study of cytomegalovirus exposure and HLA in healthy donors. This table comes from immunoSEQ multiplex PCR, and its TCRdb copy is limited to in-frame clones, with some not included. The repertoire includes about 330,000 clones, just over 85% of them detected once, and around 0.8% sits in the top ten. Material: PBMCs. The source of these receptors is a young woman in good health and CMV-seronegative.

Here the CDR3 DNA reads TGTGCCATCAGCCAGGGGACCGGGGATGGCTACACCTTC. This codes for CAISQGTGDGYTF. The rearrangement uses TRBV10-3 and TRBJ1-2; D might be TRBD1 (6 bases). Deletions cut 6 bases from V and 6 bases from J, with 14 bases between. Germline loops: CDR1 ENHRY, CDR2 SYGVKD. CDR3 size: 13 residues.

The chain recombines TRBV28 with TRBJ2-1, with TRBD2 matching over 7 bases. J gave up 8 bases and V 2 bases, and 12 bases lay outside the gene matches. The CDR3 spans 16 residues. Germline CDR1 MDHEN, CDR2 SYDVKM. DNA for the CDR3: TGTGCCAGCAGTTTAGGAGCGGGACCTCTAGGGGATGAGCAGTTCTTC. Its translation is CASSLGAGPLGDEQFF.

J is TRBJ2-5 and V is TRBV27, with a tentative D call TRBD2 (7 bases). The germline gives CDR1 MNHEY, CDR2 SMNVEV (reference sequence). The CDR3 extends over 14 amino acids. V lost 7 bases and J lost 3, with 15 bases in between. Here the CDR3 reads CASTSGGQEETQYF. In DNA, the CDR3 is TGTGCCAGCACCTCCGGGGGGCAGGAAGAGACCCAGTACTTC.

The chain uses TRBV5-1 and TRBJ2-1; D might be TRBD2 (5 bases). Germline V gives CDR1 SGHRS, CDR2 YFSETQ. This CDR3 is 13 amino acids long. With 4 bases removed from V and 6 bases from J, the gap between germline ends came to 11 bases. The CDR3 region is CASSEGTSNEQFF. CDR3 sequence (DNA): TGCGCCAGCAGCGAGGGCACTTCCAATGAGCAGTTCTTC.

This clone was found a few times. J is TRBJ1-1 and V is TRBV30, with 7 bases matching TRBD1. This CDR3 is 11 amino acids long. The V segment lost 2 bases and the J segment 6 bases; nucleotides outside the gene matches: 0. From germline, CDR1 is GTSNPN and CDR2 SVGIG (reference sequence). CDR3 in amino acids: CAWSTGAEAFF. Here the CDR3 DNA reads TGTGCCTGGAGTACAGGGGCTGAAGCTTTCTTT.

The chain joins TRBV4-3 to TRBJ1-3; 7 positions match TRBD1. Germline values: CDR1 LGHNA, CDR2 YSLEER. V gave up 0 bases and J gave up 0 bases; unmatched junction bases: 5. The CDR3 contains 17 residues. The CDR3 sequence: CASSQDSGTVSGNTIYF. In DNA, the CDR3 is TGCGCCAGCAGCCAAGATAGTGGGACAGTCTCTGGAAACACCATATATTTT.

The count of this clone is one. The rearrangement joins TRBV7-8 to TRBJ2-7; 7 bases fit TRBD1. J gave up 2 bases and V 5 bases, and 6 bases lay outside the gene matches. This CDR3 contains 14 residues. The germline gives CDR1 SGHVS, CDR2 FQNEAQ. CDR3 coding DNA: TGTGCCAGCAGCACACCGGGACAGACCTACGAGCAGTACTTC. This sequence encodes CASSTPGQTYEQYF. The complete variable domain, with remaining parts taken from reference TRBV7-8 and TRBJ2-7, reads GAGVSQSPRYKVAKRGQDVALRCDPISGHVSLFWYQQALGQGPEFLTYFQNEAQLDKSGLPSDRFFAERPEGSVSTLKIQRTQQEDSAVYLCASSTPGQTYEQYFGPGTRLTVT.

This clone was found a few times. The CDR3 DNA follows: TGTGCCAGCAGCGTTGCCGACAGGGTACCCACCTACGAGCAGTACTTC. As protein: CASSVADRVPTYEQYF. This chain uses TRBV9 with TRBJ2-7; 7 bases are shared with TRBD1. This CDR3 is built from 16 residues. Unmatched junction bases numbered 10, after V lost 2 bases and J lost 2 bases. The V gene's germline CDR1 is SGDLS and CDR2 YYNGEE.

The V gene is TRBV4-1, the J gene TRBJ2-1, with a tentative D call TRBD1 (6 bases). CDR3 size: 15 residues. CDR1 and CDR2 (germline): MGHRA, YSYEKL. V dropped 3 bases and J dropped 2 bases, with 11 bases sitting between them. The CDR3 DNA reads TGCGCCAGCAGCCAGTTACAGGGTACCTACAATGAGCAGTTCTTC. Protein: CASSQLQGTYNEQFF.

The chain is built from TRBV11-2 and TRBJ1-5; D call uncertain. Trimming cost V 3 bases and J 2 bases, with 5 bases left between them. This CDR3 contains 13 residues. Germline assignment: CDR1 SGHAT and CDR2 FQNNGV. This CDR3 reads CASSLRGNQPQHF. CDR3 coding DNA: TGTGCCAGCAGCTTGAGGGGCAATCAGCCCCAGCATTTT.

V gene TRBV18 combines with J gene TRBJ2-3, with D possibly being TRBD1 (6 bases). Trimming removed 3 bases from V and 0 bases from J, with 13 bases in between. Germline assignment: CDR1 KGHSH and CDR2 LQKENI. The CDR3 is 16 residues long. DNA of the CDR3: TGTGCCAGCTCACCGGACAGCTACCCGAGCACAGATACGCAGTATTTT. It is translated as CASSPDSYPSTDTQYF.

The rearrangement uses TRBV18 and TRBJ2-3, with a possible D match to TRBD2 (5 bases). The CDR3 consists of 14 residues. V gave up 3 bases and J gave up 2 bases, with 9 bases separating them. Germline values: CDR1 KGHSH, CDR2 LQKENI. The CDR3: CASSPSASTDTQYF. The CDR3 DNA follows: TGTGCCAGCTCACCTAGCGCCTCCACAGATACGCAGTATTTT.

This rearrangement joins TRBV2 to TRBJ2-7; perhaps TRBD2 as D (5 bases). V was clipped by 3 bases and J by 6 bases, with 15 bases between them. The CDR3 spans 14 residues. The germline V gene encodes CDR1 SNHLY and CDR2 FYNNEI. The CDR3 coding sequence is TGTGCCAGCAGTGATAGACTCTTGGCGGGCGAGCAGTACTTC. Amino acids: CASSDRLLAGEQYF. The full variable domain, completed using reference TRBV2 and TRBJ2-7, is EPEVTQTPSHQVTQMGQEVILRCVPISNHLYFYWYRQILGQKVEFLVSFYNNEISEKSEIFDDQFSVERPDGSNFTLKIRSTKLEDSAMYFCASSDRLLAGEQYFGPGTRLTVT.

The chain joins TRBV15 to TRBJ2-7; TRBD1 is a possible D gene (5 bases). The CDR3 is 14 amino acids. Trimming removed 0 bases from V and 6 bases from J, with 12 bases in between. The V gene's germline CDR1 is LNHNV and CDR2 YYDKDF (reference sequence). CDR3 bases: TGTGCCACCAGCAGAGATCTAGGGGATGCCGAGCAGTACTTC. Protein sequence: CATSRDLGDAEQYF.

The rearrangement uses TRBV7-2 and TRBJ2-1; D perhaps matches TRBD1 (5 bases). Trimming took 2 bases from V and 10 from J, leaving 12 bases between them. There are 13 residues in the CDR3. Looked up from germline, CDR1 is SGHTA and CDR2 is FQGNSA. This chain's CDR3 is CASSLLRGTEQFF. CDR3 DNA sequence: TGTGCCAGCAGCTTATTAAGGGGCACCGAGCAGTTCTTC.

This clone turned up a few times. This chain links TRBV19 with TRBJ1-5; D remains ambiguous. The germline gives CDR1 LNHDA, CDR2 SQIVND (reference sequence). The CDR3 sequence is 15 residues long. Trimming removed 5 bases at V and 2 bases at J, with 13 bases between. The CDR3, as DNA: TGTGCCAGTAGTTTGTGGCTGAAAGGCAATCAGCCCCAGCATTTT. Translating gives CASSLWLKGNQPQHF.

The genes are TRBV4-2 and TRBJ1-3, with TRBD1 as a possible D gene (5 bases). The V gene's germline CDR1 is LGHNA and CDR2 YNFKEQ. The V end lost 1 base, the J end lost 8 bases, and 12 bases lay between the germline ends. CDR3 length equals 14 residues. The CDR3 sequence is CASSQGGEGYTIYF. CDR3 in DNA: TGTGCCAGCAGCCAAGGGGGGGAAGGGTACACCATATATTTT.